These 14 T cell receptor beta chains share one sample of origin, sequenced in a study of blood T cell repertoires in COVID-19. Data came from immunoSEQ multiplex PCR; TCRdb stores just in-frame clones and leaves some out. The profile shows around 220,000 clones, around 85% of them singletons. Sequencing was done on a sample of peripheral blood. These receptors all stem from a woman in her fifties or sixties with acute or convalescent COVID-19.

This clone was recorded once. The rearrangement uses TRBV6-2 or TRBV6-3 and TRBJ2-7, with D perhaps TRBD2 (6 bases). This CDR3 region has 13 residues. Germline assignment: CDR1 MNHEY and CDR2 SVGEGT. The V end was cut by 5 bases, the J end by 3 bases, with 11 bases between. CDR3 protein: CASSTWGDYEQYF. The DNA of the CDR3 is TGTGCCAGCAGTACCTGGGGGGACTACGAGCAGTACTTC.

This chain joins TRBV7-2 and TRBJ2-7, with TRBD2 as a possible D gene (6 bases). The CDR3 covers 15 residues. Deletions cut 0 bases from V and 1 base from J, with 10 bases between. Germline values: CDR1 SGHTA, CDR2 FQGNSA. The CDR3 DNA follows: TGTGCCAGCAGCTTAGCGGGAGGCCCATCCTACGAGCAGTACTTC. It encodes CASSLAGGPSYEQYF.

The genes are TRBV7-9 and TRBJ2-7; 13 bases agree with TRBD2. The length of the CDR3 is 16 residues. The junction had 5 bases not matched to a gene; V was cut back by 4 bases and J by 2 bases. The germline V gene encodes CDR1 SEHNR and CDR2 FQNEAQ (reference sequence). The CDR3 DNA reads TGTGCCAGCAGCTCCGGGACTAGCGGGAAACCCTACGAGCAGTACTTC. Translated, it gives CASSSGTSGKPYEQYF. The variable domain in full, completed from reference TRBV7-9 and TRBJ2-7, reads DTGVSQNPRHKITKRGQNVTFRCDPISEHNRLYWYRQTLGQGPEFLTYFQNEAQLEKSRLLSDRFSAERPKGSFSTLEIQRTEQGDSAMYLCASSSGTSGKPYEQYFGPGTRLTVT.

The chain couples TRBV11-2 to TRBJ1-2; 9 bases map to TRBD1. J lost 7 bases, V lost 4 bases, and 10 bases had no gene match. The CDR3 runs to 15 residues. Germline-derived CDR1 and CDR2 are SGHAT and FQNNGV. As DNA, the CDR3 is TGTGCCAGCAGCTCTCCTAACAGGGGGCGTGGTGGCTACACCTTC. This translates into CASSSPNRGRGGYTF.

CDR3 in DNA: TGTGCCAGCACCCCAGATCCCCCTTACAATGAGCAGTTCTTC. It codes for CASTPDPPYNEQFF. The rearrangement joins TRBV11-3 to TRBJ2-1, with no clear D. The V gene's germline CDR1 is SGHNT and CDR2 YENEEA. Trimming took 7 bases from V and 4 from J, leaving 14 bases between them. CDR3 length: 14 amino acids.

The V gene is TRBV6-6, the J gene TRBJ2-7; D unresolved. The germline CDR1 and CDR2 sequences are MNHNY and SVGAGI (reference sequence). The CDR3 runs to 15 residues. V was shortened by 0 bases and J by 0 bases, with 9 bases between the two germline ends. CDR3 protein: CASSYSAPSSYEQYF. DNA of the CDR3: TGTGCCAGCAGTTACTCGGCCCCTAGCTCCTACGAGCAGTACTTC.

The chain joins TRBV9 to TRBJ2-2; 10 nucleotides match TRBD2. The ends lost 0 bases at V and 4 bases at J; junction bases unmatched: 9. CDR3 size: 18 residues. The germline gives CDR1 SGDLS, CDR2 YYNGEE. The CDR3: CASSVGTQRGGFTGELFF. In nucleotides, the CDR3 is TGTGCCAGCAGCGTAGGGACCCAGCGGGGGGGGTTCACCGGGGAGCTGTTTTTT.

The chain uses TRBV10-3 and TRBJ1-6; possibly TRBD1 for D (5 bases). The germline V gene has CDR1 ENHRY and CDR2 SYGVKD. V gave up 0 bases and J gave up 7 bases, with 10 bases separating them. The length of the CDR3 is 15 residues. CDR3 coding DNA: TGTGCCATCAGTGAGTCCGGCAGGGTGAATTCACCCCTCCACTTT. This encodes CAISESGRVNSPLHF.

V usage is TRBV9 and J usage is TRBJ2-7, with a weak D call TRBD1 (5 bases). CDR3 size: 15 residues. Germline V gives CDR1 SGDLS, CDR2 YYNGEE. V was clipped by 4 bases and J by 3 bases, with 17 bases between them. CDR3 sequence: CASSPRAGPNYEQYF. Here the CDR3 DNA reads TGTGCCAGCAGCCCCCGAGCAGGGCCAAACTACGAGCAGTACTTC.

V and J are TRBV19 and TRBJ1-2, with D perhaps matching TRBD1 (6 bases). Germline lookup yields CDR1 LNHDA and CDR2 SQIVND (reference sequence). V shed 1 base and J shed 4 bases, with 19 bases lying between them. This CDR3 comprises 17 residues. The CDR3 region is CASSIAGAKALLYGYTF. The DNA for the CDR3 is TGTGCCAGTAGTATAGCAGGGGCGAAGGCCCTCCTCTATGGCTACACCTTC.

J is TRBJ2-2 and V is TRBV6-5; D unclear. V shed 0 bases and J shed 5 bases, with 4 bases lying between them. Per germline, CDR1 MNHEY and CDR2 SVGAGI. The CDR3 is 13 amino acids. The CDR3 DNA reads as TGTGCCAGCAGTTACTCGCGTACCGGGGAGCTGTTTTTT. Its translation: CASSYSRTGELFF.

The chain couples TRBV19 to TRBJ2-1; perhaps TRBD1 as D (5 bases). The CDR3 runs 15 residues. Per the germline V gene, CDR1 is LNHDA and CDR2 is SQIVND (reference sequence). V lost 6 bases and J 2 bases, leaving 14 bases between the germline ends. The CDR3 sequence is CASRQSWGPYNEQFF. CDR3 nucleotides: TGTGCCAGTAGACAAAGCTGGGGCCCCTACAATGAGCAGTTCTTC.

The J gene is TRBJ1-3, the V gene TRBV11-2; 7 bases match TRBD1. This CDR3 has 16 amino acids. CDR1 and CDR2 (germline): SGHAT, FQNNGV. Germline trimming cut 5 bases from V and 0 bases from J; bases unmatched to any gene: 7. In DNA form, the CDR3 reads TGTGCCAGCAGCATAAGGGGACAGAGCTCTGGAAACACCATATATTTT. This gives the protein CASSIRGQSSGNTIYF.

The gene calls are TRBV6-5 and TRBJ1-1; 7 bases agree with TRBD1. The CDR3 extends over 15 amino acids. Germline CDR1 and CDR2: MNHEY and SVGAGI. V lost 2 bases, J lost 6 bases, and 9 bases stayed unmatched. CDR3 bases: TGTGCCAGCAGTTACAGGCAGGGGGGTTCCTCTGAAGCTTTCTTT. Its protein product is CASSYRQGGSSEAFF.